This TCR beta chain was found in a study of shared T cell receptors in the human thymus. This table comes from immunoSEQ multiplex PCR, and its TCRdb copy is limited to in-frame clones, with some not included. The data hold hundreds of thousands of clones, with approximately 87% observed a single time. The CDR3 contains 22 residues. Germline V gene data show CDR1 as MNHEY and CDR2 as SMNVEV (reference sequence). V shed 5 bases and J 2 bases; nucleotides not matched to a gene: 18. The same data also contributed to another study, on human thymus T cells. That publication notes: Donors were healthy Finnish babies undergoing corrective operations for congenital heart defects.

This chain joins TRBV27 and TRBJ2-1, with TRBD2 matching over 16 bases. This receptor was obtained from a boy under three years old with a congenital heart defect. Input material: thymocytes. CDR3 bases: TGTGCCAGCAGTACGCCAACCGAACCGGGACTAGCGGGAGGGCCGACCTACAATGAGCAGTTCTTC. Translation gives CASSTPTEPGLAGGPTYNEQFF.